This T cell receptor beta chain is from a study of blood T cell repertoires in COVID-19. Whole-study context: Sample material is recorded as cDNA or gDNA derived from T cells, B-cell-depleted T cells, or PBMCs.

In the authors' methods: Quantification of nucleated cells was approximated via reference gene primer amplification. Clones were read by immunoSEQ multiplex PCR, and TCRdb kept only the in-frame ones, dropping some. The V and J calls and clone size come from that table; D and trimming were worked out from the DNA. The sample has 380,000 or so clones, nearly 90% seen once. Germline CDR1 SGDLS, CDR2 YYNGEE. Trimming took off 4 bases at V and 3 bases at J, with 11 bases between the two ends. CDR3 length: 15 amino acids. Across about two dozen US areas, participants ranged in age from about 18 to 90 years. Grouping used clinical history reported by participants in a survey and questionnaire.

The sequencing input was PBMCs or T cells enriched from blood (not recorded which). This clonotype was sampled from a woman aged 35 to 49 with acute COVID-19. This sequence joins TRBV9 and TRBJ2-6, with D maybe TRBD2 (5 bases). Here the CDR3 reads CASSRGRFGANVLTF. CDR3 DNA sequence: TGTGCCAGCAGCAGAGGGAGATTTGGGGCCAACGTCCTGACTTTC.